A single T cell receptor beta chain is shown here with its context. Its target is unknown. This entry comes from a study of CD8+ T cells in alopecia areata. Findings and caveats of the study: Scalp clonality decreased significantly with tofacitinib, and so did expanded CD8+ clones among the top 100.

Treatment noted: oral pan-JAK inhibitor, 5-10 mg twice daily. Extraction and reverse transcription of RNA yielded cDNA as the sequencing template. The method was immunoSEQ multiplex PCR; TCRdb's version includes in-frame clones alone and lacks a portion of them. This sample has 150,000 to 200,000 clones, with roughly 60% found just once. The input for sequencing was CD4+ T cells sorted from blood, taken at week 24, from a patient treated with tofacitinib. The sequence was collected from a human donor with alopecia areata.

The CDR3 sequence is CASATYEQFF. Here the CDR3 DNA reads TGTGCCAGCGCGACTTATGAGCAGTTCTTC. The genes are TRBV19 and TRBJ2-1; D remains ambiguous. There are 10 residues in the CDR3. The V and J ends lost 9 bases and 8 bases respectively, with 8 bases between them. CDR1 is LNHDA, CDR2 SQIVND, per germline (reference sequence). Drawing the rest from reference TRBV19 and TRBJ2-1, the complete variable domain is DGGITQSPKYLFRKEGQNVTLSCEQNLNHDAMYWYRQDPGQGLRLIYYSQIVNDFQKGDIAEGYSVSREKKESFPLTVTSAQKNPTAFYLCASATYEQFFGPGTRLTVL.